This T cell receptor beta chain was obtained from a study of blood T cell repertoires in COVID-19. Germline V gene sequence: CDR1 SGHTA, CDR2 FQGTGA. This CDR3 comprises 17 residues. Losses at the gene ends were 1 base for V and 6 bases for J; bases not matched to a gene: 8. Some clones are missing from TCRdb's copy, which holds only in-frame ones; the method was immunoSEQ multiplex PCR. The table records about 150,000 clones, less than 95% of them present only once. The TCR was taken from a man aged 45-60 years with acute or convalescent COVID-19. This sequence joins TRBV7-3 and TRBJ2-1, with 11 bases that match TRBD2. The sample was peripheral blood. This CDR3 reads CASSLKPATSGINEQFF. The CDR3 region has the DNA TGTGCCAGCAGCTTAAAGCCCGCGACTAGCGGGATCAATGAGCAGTTCTTC.